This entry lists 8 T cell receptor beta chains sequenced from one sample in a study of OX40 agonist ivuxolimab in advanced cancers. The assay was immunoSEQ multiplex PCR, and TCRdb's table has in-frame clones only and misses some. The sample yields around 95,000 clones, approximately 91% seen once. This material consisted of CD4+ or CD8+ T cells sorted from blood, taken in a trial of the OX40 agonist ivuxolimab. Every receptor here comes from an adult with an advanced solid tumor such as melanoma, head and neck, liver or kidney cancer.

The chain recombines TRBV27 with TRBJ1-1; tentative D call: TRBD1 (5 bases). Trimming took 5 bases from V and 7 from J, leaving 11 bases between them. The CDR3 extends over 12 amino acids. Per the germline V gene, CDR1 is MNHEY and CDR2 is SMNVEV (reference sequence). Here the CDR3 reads CASSVWQGEAFF. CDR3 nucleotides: TGTGCCAGCAGTGTCTGGCAGGGTGAAGCTTTCTTT.

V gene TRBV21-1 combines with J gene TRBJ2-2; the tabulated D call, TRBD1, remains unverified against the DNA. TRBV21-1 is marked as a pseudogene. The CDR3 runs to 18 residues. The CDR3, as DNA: TGTGCCAGTCCTGCTCTCGACAGGGGGCGCGGATGCACCGGGGAGCTGTTTTTT. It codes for CASPALDRGRGCTGELFF.

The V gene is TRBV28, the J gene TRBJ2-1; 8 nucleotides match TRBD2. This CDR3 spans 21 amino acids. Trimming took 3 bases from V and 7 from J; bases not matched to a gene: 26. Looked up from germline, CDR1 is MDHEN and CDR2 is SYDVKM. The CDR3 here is CASSFFNLAWGRSGRINEQFF. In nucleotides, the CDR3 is TGTGCCAGCAGTTTTTTCAATCTCGCCTGGGGAAGGAGCGGGAGAATAAATGAGCAGTTCTTC.

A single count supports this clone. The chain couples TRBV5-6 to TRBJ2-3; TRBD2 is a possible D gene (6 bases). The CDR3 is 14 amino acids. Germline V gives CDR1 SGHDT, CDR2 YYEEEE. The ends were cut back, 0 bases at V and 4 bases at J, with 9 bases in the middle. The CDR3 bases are TGTGCCAGCAGCTTGGGACTAGGGCCAGATACGCAGTATTTT. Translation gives CASSLGLGPDTQYF.

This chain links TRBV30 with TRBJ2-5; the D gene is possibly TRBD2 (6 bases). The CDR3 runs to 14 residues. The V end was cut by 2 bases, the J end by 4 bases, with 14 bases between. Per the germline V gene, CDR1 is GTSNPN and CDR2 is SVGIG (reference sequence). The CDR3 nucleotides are TGTGCCTGGAGTTTTACTGGGGGAGGAGAGACCCAGTACTTC. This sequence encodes CAWSFTGGGETQYF.

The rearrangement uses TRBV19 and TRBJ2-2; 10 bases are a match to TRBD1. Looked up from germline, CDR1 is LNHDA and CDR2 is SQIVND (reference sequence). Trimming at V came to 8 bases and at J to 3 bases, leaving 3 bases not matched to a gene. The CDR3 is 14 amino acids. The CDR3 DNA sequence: TGTGCCAGTGGGGACAGGGGATACACCGGGGAGCTGTTTTTT. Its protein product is CASGDRGYTGELFF. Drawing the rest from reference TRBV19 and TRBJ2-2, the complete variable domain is DGGITQSPKYLFRKEGQNVTLSCEQNLNHDAMYWYRQDPGQGLRLIYYSQIVNDFQKGDIAEGYSVSREKKESFPLTVTSAQKNPTAFYLCASGDRGYTGELFFGEGSRLTVL.

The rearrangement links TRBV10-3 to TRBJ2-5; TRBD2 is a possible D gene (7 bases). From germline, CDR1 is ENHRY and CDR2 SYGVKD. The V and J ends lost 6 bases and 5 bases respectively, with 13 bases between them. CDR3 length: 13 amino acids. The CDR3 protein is CAISGGPGETQYF. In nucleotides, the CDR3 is TGTGCCATCAGCGGGGGGCCAGGGGAGACCCAGTACTTC.

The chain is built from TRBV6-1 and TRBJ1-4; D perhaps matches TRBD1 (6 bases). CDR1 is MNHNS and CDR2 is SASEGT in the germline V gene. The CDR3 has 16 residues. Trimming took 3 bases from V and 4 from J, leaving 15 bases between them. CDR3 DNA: TGTGCCAGCAGTGATCTGGGATGGGGGCTTAATGAAAAACTGTTTTTT. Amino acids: CASSDLGWGLNEKLFF.